This T cell receptor beta chain was found in a study of T-cell memory formation after mild COVID-19. MiXCR, run by TCRdb on the 5' RACE reads, gives a single entry per CDR3 protein. The table includes under 150,000 distinct CDR3 sequences, about a sixth detected once. Concerning this clonotype: No antigen is known for it.

Study observations and caveats: The main location of contracting CD4+ clones was CM and EM, and that of contracting CD8+ clones was EMRA. Confirmation was lacking for SARS-CoV-2 specificity of second-wave clones that peaked on day 37.

The sequence was obtained from an adult woman who had mild COVID-19 (a few samples of this study predate the infection). Cell type and time point are not known. Sequencing was done on a sample of PBMCs or a T cell subset sorted from them (not recorded which).

The CDR3 coding sequence is TGTGCCAGCAGCCAATTGTCTCTTGGGGGGCAGATCTCTGGGGCCAACGTCCTGACTTTC. Translating it yields CASSQLSLGGQISGANVLTF. The rearrangement links TRBV4-2 to TRBJ2-6; D tentatively fits TRBD1 or TRBD2 (6 bases each). This CDR3 is built from 20 residues. Germline V gives CDR1 LGHNA, CDR2 YNFKEQ. Trimming shortened V by 2 bases and J by 0 bases, and 20 bases separated the two germline ends.